This T cell receptor (beta chain) appears in the sequencing data of a study of CXCR3-negative and CXCR3-positive naive CD8 T cells. General study results and limits: The study found that naive CXCR3-negative and CXCR3-positive cells shared TRBV-TRBJ usage, while memory cells differed. Memory CD8+ T cell repertoires were far less diverse than both naive subsets.

As for this clonotype: Its antigen is undetermined.

UMI-labeled 5' RACE yielded the TRB cDNA libraries. TCRdb reprocessed the 5' RACE reads, keeping one entry per CDR3 protein, no DNA. The listing contains approximately 52,000 distinct CDR3 sequences. CDR1 and CDR2 from the germline V gene are MDHEN and SYDVKM. This CDR3 contains 16 residues. Sample: memory CD8+ T cells from blood. The sequence derives from a human donor in good health. Some clones in this sample may be carry-over from other donors' samples. The chain links TRBV28 to TRBJ2-3; absent DNA, TCRdb's TRBD2 call cannot be checked. This CDR3 reads CASSFSGGLPTDTQYF.